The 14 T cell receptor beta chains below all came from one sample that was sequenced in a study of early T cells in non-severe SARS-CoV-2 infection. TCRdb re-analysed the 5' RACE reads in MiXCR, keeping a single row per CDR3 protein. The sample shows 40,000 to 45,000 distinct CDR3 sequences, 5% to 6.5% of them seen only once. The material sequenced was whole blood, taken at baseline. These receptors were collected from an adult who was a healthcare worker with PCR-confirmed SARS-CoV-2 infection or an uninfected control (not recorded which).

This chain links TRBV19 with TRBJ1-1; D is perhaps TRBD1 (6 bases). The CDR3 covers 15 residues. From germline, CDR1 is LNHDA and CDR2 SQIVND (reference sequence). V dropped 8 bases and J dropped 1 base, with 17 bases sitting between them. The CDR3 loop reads CASLTPQGKNTEAFF. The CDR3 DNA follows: TGTGCCAGTTTAACCCCCCAGGGGAAGAACACTGAAGCTTTCTTT.

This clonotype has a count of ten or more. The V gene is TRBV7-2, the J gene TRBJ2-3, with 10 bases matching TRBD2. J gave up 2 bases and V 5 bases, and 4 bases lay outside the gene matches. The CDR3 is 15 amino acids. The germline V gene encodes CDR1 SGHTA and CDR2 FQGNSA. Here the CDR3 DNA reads TGTGCCAGCAGCCAAAGCGGGGGGGCCACAGATACGCAGTATTTT. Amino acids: CASSQSGGATDTQYF.

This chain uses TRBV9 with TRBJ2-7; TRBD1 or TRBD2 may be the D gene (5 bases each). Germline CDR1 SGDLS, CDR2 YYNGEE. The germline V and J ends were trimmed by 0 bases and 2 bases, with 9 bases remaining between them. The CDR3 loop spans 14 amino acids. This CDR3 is CASSVDPGPYEQYF. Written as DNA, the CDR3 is TGTGCCAGCAGCGTAGATCCGGGGCCCTACGAGCAGTACTTC. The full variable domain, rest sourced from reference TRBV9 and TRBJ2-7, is DSGVTQTPKHLITATGQRVTLRCSPRSGDLSVYWYQQSLDQGLQFLIQYYNGEERAKGNILERFSAQQFPDLHSELNLSSLELGDSALYFCASSVDPGPYEQYFGPGTRLTVT.

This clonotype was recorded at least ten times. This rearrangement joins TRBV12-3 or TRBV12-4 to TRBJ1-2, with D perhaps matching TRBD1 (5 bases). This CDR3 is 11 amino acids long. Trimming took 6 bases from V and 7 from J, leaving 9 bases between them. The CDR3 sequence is CASRFTGGYTF. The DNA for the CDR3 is TGTGCCAGCAGGTTTACAGGTGGCTACACCTTC.

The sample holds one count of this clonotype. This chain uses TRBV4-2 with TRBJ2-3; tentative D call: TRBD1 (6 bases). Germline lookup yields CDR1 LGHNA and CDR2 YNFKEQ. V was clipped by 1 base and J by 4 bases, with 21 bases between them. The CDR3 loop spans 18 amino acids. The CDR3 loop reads CASSQVRRGRGLPDTQYF. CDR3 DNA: TGTGCCAGCAGCCAAGTCCGAAGGGGCAGGGGTCTTCCAGATACGCAGTATTTT.

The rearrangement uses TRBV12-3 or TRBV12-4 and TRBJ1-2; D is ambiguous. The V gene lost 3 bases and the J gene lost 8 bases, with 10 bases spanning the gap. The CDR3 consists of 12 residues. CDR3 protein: CASSFGVRGYTF. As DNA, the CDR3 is TGTGCCAGCAGTTTTGGGGTCAGGGGCTACACCTTC.

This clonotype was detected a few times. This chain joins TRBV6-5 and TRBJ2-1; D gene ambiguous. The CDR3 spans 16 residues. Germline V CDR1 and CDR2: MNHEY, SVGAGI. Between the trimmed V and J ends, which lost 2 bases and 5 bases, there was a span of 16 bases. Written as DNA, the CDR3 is TGTGCCAGCAGTTACGGGTTGACAATTCAAAACAATGAGCAGTTCTTC. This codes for CASSYGLTIQNNEQFF.

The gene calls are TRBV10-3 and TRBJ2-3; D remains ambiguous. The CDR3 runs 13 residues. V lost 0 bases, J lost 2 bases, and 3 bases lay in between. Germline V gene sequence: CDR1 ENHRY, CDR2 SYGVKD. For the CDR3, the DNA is TGTGCCATCAGTGAGTCGGCCACAGATACGCAGTATTTT. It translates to CAISESATDTQYF.

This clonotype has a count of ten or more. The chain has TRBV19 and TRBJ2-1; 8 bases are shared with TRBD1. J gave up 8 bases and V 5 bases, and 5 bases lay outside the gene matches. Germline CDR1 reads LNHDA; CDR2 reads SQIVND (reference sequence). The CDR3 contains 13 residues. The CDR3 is CASSYRGLDEQFF. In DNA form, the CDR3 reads TGTGCCAGTAGTTACAGGGGGTTGGATGAGCAGTTCTTC.

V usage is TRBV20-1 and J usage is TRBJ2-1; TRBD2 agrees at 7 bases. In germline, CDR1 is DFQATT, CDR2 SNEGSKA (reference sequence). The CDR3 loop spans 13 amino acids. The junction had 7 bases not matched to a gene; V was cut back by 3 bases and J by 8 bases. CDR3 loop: CSARSGAQDEQFF. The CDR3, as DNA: TGCAGTGCTAGGAGCGGGGCCCAGGATGAGCAGTTCTTC.

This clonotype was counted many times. The CDR3 reads CASSVDSHNSPLHF. For the CDR3, the DNA is TGTGCCAGCAGTGTGGACAGTCATAATTCACCCCTCCACTTT. The V call is TRBV7-2, the J call TRBJ1-6, with D possibly TRBD1 on 6 matching bases. CDR1 and CDR2 from the germline V gene are SGHTA and FQGNSA. The length of the CDR3 is 14 residues. V was clipped by 6 bases and J by 5 bases, with 11 bases between them. The complete variable domain, with remaining parts taken from reference TRBV7-2 and TRBJ1-6, reads GAGVSQSPSNKVTEKGKDVELRCDPISGHTALYWYRQSLGQGLEFLIYFQGNSAPDKSGLPSDRFSAERTGGSVSTLTIQRTQQEDSAVYLCASSVDSHNSPLHFGNGTRLTVT.

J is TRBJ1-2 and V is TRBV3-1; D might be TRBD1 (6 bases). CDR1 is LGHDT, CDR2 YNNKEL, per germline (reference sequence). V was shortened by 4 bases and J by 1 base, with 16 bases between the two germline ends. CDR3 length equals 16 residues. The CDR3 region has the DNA TGTGCCAGCAGCCCCGGGACATCGTACCATAACTATGGCTACACCTTC. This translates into CASSPGTSYHNYGYTF.

The CDR3 DNA is TGTGCCAGCAGTGAGAGGAAGCGGGGGTTCGGCGGGGAGCTGTTTTTT. Its translation: CASSERKRGFGGELFF. The chain carries TRBV6-1 and TRBJ2-2; 8 positions agree with TRBD2. Germline CDR1 is MNHNS and CDR2 is SASEGT. The CDR3 consists of 16 residues. V trimming: 3 bases; J trimming: 7 bases; junction bases outside the gene matches: 10.

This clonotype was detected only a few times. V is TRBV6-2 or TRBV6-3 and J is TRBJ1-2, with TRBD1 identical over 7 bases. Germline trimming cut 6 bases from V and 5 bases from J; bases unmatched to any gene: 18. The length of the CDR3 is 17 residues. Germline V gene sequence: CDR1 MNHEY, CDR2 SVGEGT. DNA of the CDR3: TGTGCCAGCAGGGAACATCCGTCGGGACAGACGAAGTATGGCTACACCTTC. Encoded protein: CASREHPSGQTKYGYTF.